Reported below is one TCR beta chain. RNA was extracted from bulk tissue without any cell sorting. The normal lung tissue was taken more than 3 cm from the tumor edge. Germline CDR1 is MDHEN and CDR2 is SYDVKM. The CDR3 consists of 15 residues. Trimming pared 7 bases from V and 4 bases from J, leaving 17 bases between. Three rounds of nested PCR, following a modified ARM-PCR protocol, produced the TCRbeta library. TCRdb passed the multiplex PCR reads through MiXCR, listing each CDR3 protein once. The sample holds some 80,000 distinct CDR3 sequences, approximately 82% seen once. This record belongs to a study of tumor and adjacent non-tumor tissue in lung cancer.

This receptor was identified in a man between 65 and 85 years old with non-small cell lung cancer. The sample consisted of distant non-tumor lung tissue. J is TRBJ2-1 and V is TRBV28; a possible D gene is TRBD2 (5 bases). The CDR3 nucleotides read TGTGCCAGCAATCAAGTGGGAGATCTTTACAATGAGCAGTTCTTC. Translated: CASNQVGDLYNEQFF.